This T cell receptor (beta chain) comes out of a study of Tregs in tolerant kidney transplant recipients. This clone was detected once. Its antigen remains unknown. Findings and limits, study-wide: Activated donor B cell expansion appeared to reveal the most relevant donor-specific TCRbeta repertoire. Biological reproducibility was not directly addressed in this study.

The assay was immunoSEQ multiplex PCR, and TCRdb's table has in-frame clones only and misses some. The sample gives 100,000 to 150,000 clones, roughly 92% of which show up once; around 0.6% is in the top ten. Thawed PBMCs were FACS-sorted into unstimulated CD4+CD25+CD127- regulatory T cells, CD4+CD25- non-regulatory cells, CD4 and CD8 cells. V was shortened by 2 bases and J by 2 bases, with 6 bases between the two germline ends. CDR3 length: 14 residues. Germline V gives CDR1 MGHDK, CDR2 SYGVNS. The receptor was isolated from a human donor in good health. Material: CD4+ T cells from blood. The chain employs TRBV25-1 and TRBJ1-4, with TRBD1 as a possible D gene (5 bases). The DNA of the CDR3 is TGTGCCAGCAGTGAAGGGGCTACTAATGAAAAACTGTTTTTT. Protein sequence: CASSEGATNEKLFF.